This T cell receptor (beta chain) comes out of a study of blood T cell repertoires in COVID-19. Assay: immunoSEQ multiplex PCR; the TCRdb copy retains only in-frame clones and omits some. This repertoire shows about 160,000 clones, 75% to 90% found once; its top ten account for roughly 3%. This receptor was obtained from a human donor with acute or convalescent COVID-19. The donor label of this sample is uncertain. Sequenced material: peripheral blood.

CDR3 DNA: TGTGCCATAAGAGCGGAACCCTATGGCTACACCTTC. Amino acids: CAIRAEPYGYTF. The chain employs TRBV28 and TRBJ1-2; D is undetermined. V was pared by 10 bases and J by 4 bases, with 13 bases between. The germline CDR1 and CDR2 sequences are MDHEN and SYDVKM. The CDR3 is 12 residues long.